The next 5 T cell receptor beta chains were all read from a single sample in a study of blood T cells in healthy people across ages. A second roughly 6 to 11 cycle PCR used barcoded and J-beta primers. TCRdb reanalysed the 5' RACE reads using MiXCR and keeps one entry per CDR3 protein. The table has about a million distinct CDR3 sequences, roughly 47% seen once; the top ten hold around a fifth. The specimen was blood. These receptors came from an older woman in good health.

This chain links TRBV20-1 with TRBJ2-7, with D perhaps TRBD2 (5 bases). The ends were cut back, 3 bases at V and 3 bases at J, with 18 bases in the middle. CDR3 length equals 15 residues. The V gene's germline CDR1 is DFQATT and CDR2 SNEGSKA (reference sequence). The CDR3 coding sequence is TGCAGTGCTAGCCCAGCGGCCTCACCCTACTACGAGCAGTACTTC. As protein: CSASPAASPYYEQYF.

CDR3 nucleotide sequence: TGTGCCAGCAGTTCCGGTGTAATGGGGCAGTTCTTC. Its protein is CASSSGVMGQFF. This sequence joins TRBV28 and TRBJ2-1; D unclear. Per the germline V gene, CDR1 is MDHEN and CDR2 is SYDVKM. The CDR3 contains 12 residues. The V gene lost 4 bases and the J gene lost 12 bases, with 13 bases spanning the gap.

This clonotype has only a few counts. V usage is TRBV29-1 and J usage is TRBJ2-7; no firm D call. Deletions cut 2 bases from V and 1 base from J, with 9 bases between. CDR3 length equals 13 residues. Germline values: CDR1 SQVTM, CDR2 ANQGSEA. The CDR3 DNA reads as TGCAGCGTTGAATGGGGAACTTCCTACGAGCAGTACTTC. Translated: CSVEWGTSYEQYF.

A word on this clonotype: Since a much larger clone is just one base distant, this may be a read error. This chain joins TRBV3-1 and TRBJ2-7; the D call may be TRBD1 or TRBD2 (5 bases each). The CDR3 consists of 14 residues. The V end lost 6 bases, the J end lost 7 bases, and 19 bases lay between the germline ends. CDR1 is LGHDT and CDR2 is YNNKEL in the germline V gene (reference sequence). CDR3 amino acids: CASSPTGAVQEQYF. The CDR3 DNA is TGTGCCAGCAGTCCTACCGGGGCTGTACAAGAGCAGTACTTC.

The chain recombines TRBV27 with TRBJ1-2, with 8 bases identical to TRBD1. V lost 3 bases and J lost 7; bases outside the gene matches: 4. From germline, CDR1 is MNHEY and CDR2 SMNVEV (reference sequence). This CDR3 is built from 13 residues. The CDR3, as DNA: TGTGCCAGCAGTTTTCCAGGGGGCCTTGGCTACACCTTC. Translating it yields CASSFPGGLGYTF.